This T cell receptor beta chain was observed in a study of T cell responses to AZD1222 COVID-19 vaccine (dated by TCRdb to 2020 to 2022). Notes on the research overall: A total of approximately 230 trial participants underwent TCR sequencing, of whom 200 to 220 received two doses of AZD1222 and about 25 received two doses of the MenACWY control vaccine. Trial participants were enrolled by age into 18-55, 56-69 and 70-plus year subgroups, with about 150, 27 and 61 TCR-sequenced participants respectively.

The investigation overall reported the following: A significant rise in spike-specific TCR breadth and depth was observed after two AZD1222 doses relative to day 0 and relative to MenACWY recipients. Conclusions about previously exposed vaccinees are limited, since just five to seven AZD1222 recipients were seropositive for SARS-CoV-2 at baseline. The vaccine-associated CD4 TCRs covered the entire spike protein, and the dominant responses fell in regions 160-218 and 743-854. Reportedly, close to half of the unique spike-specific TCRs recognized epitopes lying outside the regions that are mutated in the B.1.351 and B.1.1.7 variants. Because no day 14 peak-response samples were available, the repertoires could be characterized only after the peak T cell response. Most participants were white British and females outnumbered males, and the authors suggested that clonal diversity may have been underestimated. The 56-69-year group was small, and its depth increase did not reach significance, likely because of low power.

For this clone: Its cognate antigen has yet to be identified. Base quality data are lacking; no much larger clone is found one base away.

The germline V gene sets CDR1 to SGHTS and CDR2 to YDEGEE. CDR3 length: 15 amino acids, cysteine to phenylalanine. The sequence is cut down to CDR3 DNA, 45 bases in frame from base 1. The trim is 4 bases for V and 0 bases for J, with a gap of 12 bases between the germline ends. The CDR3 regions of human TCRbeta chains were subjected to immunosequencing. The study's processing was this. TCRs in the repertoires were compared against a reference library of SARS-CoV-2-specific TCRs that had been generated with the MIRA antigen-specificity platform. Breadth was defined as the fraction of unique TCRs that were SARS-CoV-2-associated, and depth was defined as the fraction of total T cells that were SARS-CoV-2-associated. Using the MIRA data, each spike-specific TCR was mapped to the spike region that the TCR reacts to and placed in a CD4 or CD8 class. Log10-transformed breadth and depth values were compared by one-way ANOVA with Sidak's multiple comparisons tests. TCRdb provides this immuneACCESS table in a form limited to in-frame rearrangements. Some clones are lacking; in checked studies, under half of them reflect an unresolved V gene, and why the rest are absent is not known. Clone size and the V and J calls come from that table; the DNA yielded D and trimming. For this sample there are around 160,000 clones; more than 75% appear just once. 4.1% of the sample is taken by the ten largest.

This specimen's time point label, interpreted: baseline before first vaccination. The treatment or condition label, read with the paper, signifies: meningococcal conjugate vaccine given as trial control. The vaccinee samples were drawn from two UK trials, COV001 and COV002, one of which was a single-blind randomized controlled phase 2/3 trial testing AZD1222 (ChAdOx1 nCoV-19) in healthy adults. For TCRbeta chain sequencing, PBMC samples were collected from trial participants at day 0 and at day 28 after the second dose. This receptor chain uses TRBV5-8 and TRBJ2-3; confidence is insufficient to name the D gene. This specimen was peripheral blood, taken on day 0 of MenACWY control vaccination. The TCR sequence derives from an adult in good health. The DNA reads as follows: TGTGCCAGCAGCCTGGCTCTCTCTAGCACAGATACGCAGTATTTT. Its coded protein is CASSLALSSTDTQYF.